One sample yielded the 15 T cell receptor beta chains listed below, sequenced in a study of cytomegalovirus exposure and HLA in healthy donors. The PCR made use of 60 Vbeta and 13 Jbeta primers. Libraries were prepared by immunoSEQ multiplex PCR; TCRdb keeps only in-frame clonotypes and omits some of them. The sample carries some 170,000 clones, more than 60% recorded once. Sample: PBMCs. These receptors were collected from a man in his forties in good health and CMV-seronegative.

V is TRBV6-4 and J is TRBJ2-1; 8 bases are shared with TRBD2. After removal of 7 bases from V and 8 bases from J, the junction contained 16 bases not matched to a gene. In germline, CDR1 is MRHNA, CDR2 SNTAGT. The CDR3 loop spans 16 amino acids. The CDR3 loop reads CASIGGVSRESYEQFF. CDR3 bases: TGTGCCAGCATCGGGGGGGTCAGTCGCGAATCGTATGAGCAGTTCTTC.

The CDR3 nucleotides are TGTGCCAGCAGCCCCAGGTTAGAGGGGGCTTCCAAGAAGACCCAGTACTTC. Encoded protein: CASSPRLEGASKKTQYF. The gene calls are TRBV7-9 and TRBJ2-5; 7 nucleotides align to TRBD1. Losses at the gene ends were 5 bases for V and 6 bases for J; bases not matched to a gene: 18. Germline assignment: CDR1 SEHNR and CDR2 FQNEAQ (reference sequence). The CDR3 extends over 17 amino acids.

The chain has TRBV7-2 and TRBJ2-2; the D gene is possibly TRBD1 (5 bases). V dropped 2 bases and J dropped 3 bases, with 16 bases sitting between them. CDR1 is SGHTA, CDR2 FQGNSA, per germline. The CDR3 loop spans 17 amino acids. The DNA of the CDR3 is TGTGCCAGCAGCTTATTTTCAGGGTTAAAGTACACCGGGGAGCTGTTTTTT. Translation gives CASSLFSGLKYTGELFF.

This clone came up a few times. The CDR3 protein is CATARGFNTEAFF. DNA of the CDR3: TGTGCCACCGCCAGAGGTTTCAACACTGAAGCTTTCTTT. The rearrangement uses TRBV10-3 and TRBJ1-1; D gene unclear. CDR3 length: 13 residues. Germline V gene lookup returns CDR1 ENHRY and CDR2 SYGVKD. The germline V and J ends were trimmed by 10 bases and 2 bases, with 14 bases remaining between them.

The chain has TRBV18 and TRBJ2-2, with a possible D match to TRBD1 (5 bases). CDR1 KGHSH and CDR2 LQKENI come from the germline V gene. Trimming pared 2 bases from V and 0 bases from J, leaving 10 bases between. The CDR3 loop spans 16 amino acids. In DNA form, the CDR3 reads TGTGCCAGCTCACCAGGGGCGGACCCGAACACCGGGGAGCTGTTTTTT. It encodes CASSPGADPNTGELFF.

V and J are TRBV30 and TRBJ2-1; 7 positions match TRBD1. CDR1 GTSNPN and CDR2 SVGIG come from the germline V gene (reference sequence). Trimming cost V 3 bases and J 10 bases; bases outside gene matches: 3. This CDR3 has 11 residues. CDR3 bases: TGTGCCTGGAGCCCGACAGGGGAGCAGTTCTTC. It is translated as CAWSPTGEQFF.

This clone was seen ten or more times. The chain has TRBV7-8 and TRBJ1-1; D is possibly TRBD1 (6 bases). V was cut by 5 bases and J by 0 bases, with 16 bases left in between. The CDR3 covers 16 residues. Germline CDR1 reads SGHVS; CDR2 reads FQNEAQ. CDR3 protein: CASSLRQVQVNTEAFF. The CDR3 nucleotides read TGTGCCAGCAGCCTTCGACAGGTTCAGGTGAACACTGAAGCTTTCTTT.

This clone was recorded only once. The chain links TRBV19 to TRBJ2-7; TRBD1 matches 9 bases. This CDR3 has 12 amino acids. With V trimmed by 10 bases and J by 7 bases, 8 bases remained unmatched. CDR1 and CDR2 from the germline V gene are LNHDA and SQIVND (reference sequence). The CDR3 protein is CAIGTGLGEQYF. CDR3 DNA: TGTGCCATAGGGACAGGGCTGGGGGAGCAGTACTTC.

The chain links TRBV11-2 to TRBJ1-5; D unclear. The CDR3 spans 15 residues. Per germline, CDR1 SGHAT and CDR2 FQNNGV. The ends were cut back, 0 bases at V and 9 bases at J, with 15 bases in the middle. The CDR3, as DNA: TGTGCCAGCAGCTTAGATCCAGACACATCAAGGCCCCAGCATTTT. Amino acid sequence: CASSLDPDTSRPQHF.

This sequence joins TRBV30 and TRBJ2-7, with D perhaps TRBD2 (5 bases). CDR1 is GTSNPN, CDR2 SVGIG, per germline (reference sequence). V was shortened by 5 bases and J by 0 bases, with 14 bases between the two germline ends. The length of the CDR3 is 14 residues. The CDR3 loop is CAWADGVSSYEQYF. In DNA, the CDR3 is TGTGCCTGGGCCGACGGGGTTAGCTCCTACGAGCAGTACTTC.

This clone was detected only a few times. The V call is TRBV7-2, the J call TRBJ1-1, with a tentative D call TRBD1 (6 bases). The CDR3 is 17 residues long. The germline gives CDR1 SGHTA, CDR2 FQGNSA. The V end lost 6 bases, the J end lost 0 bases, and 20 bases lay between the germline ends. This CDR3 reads CASRSYIGGQMNTEAFF. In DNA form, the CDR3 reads TGTGCCAGCAGATCATACATAGGGGGACAAATGAACACTGAAGCTTTCTTT.

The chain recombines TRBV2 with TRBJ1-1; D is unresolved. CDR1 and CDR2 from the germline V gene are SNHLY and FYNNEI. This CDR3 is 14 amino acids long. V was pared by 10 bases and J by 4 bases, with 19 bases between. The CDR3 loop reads CAIPAGRESTEAFF. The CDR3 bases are TGTGCCATTCCCGCGGGCCGGGAATCCACTGAAGCTTTCTTT.

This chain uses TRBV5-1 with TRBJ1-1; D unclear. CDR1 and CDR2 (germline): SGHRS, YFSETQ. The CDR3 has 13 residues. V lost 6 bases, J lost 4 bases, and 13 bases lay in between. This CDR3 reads CASKEGMGTEAFF. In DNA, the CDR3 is TGCGCCAGCAAAGAGGGTATGGGCACTGAAGCTTTCTTT.

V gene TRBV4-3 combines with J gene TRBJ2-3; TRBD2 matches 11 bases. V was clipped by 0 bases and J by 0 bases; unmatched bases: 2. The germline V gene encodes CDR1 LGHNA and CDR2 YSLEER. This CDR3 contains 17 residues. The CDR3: CASSQEGTSGSTDTQYF. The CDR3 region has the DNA TGCGCCAGCAGCCAAGAAGGGACTAGCGGAAGCACAGATACGCAGTATTTT.

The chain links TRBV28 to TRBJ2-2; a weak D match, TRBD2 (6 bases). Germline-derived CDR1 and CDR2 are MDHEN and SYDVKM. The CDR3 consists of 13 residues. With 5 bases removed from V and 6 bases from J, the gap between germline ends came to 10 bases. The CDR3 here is CASSPRRAGELFF. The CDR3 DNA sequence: TGTGCCAGCAGTCCCCGGAGGGCCGGGGAGCTGTTTTTT.